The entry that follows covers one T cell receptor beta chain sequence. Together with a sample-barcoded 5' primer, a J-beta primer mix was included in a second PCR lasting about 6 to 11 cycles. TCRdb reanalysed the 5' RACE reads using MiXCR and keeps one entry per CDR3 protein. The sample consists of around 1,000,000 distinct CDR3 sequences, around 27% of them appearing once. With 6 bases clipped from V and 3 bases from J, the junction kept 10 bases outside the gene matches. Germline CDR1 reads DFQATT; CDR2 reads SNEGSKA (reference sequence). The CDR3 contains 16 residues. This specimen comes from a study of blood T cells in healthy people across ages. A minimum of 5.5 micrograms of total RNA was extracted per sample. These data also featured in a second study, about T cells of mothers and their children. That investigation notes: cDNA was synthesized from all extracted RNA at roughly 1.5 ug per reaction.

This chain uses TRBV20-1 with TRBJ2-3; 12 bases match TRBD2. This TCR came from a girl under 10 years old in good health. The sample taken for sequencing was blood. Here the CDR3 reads CSATSPGLAGTDTQYF. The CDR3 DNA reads TGCAGTGCCACTTCTCCGGGACTAGCGGGTACAGATACGCAGTATTTT.